This T cell receptor beta chain originates from a study of CXCR3-negative and CXCR3-positive naive CD8 T cells. In preparing the TRB cDNA libraries, 5' RACE with UMI labels was used. TCRdb re-analyzed the 5' RACE reads; it lists each CDR3 protein once, without DNA. This specimen shows tens of thousands of distinct CDR3 sequences; the ten leading clones hold about 0.62%. The CDR3 loop spans 15 amino acids. CDR1 and CDR2 from the germline V gene are LGHNA and YSLEER. To note about this clonotype: What it binds is unknown.

Study observations and caveats: In CXCR3-positive naive cells, the TRB CDR3s were more hydrophobic than in CXCR3-negative naive cells.

Sequenced input: naive CXCR3+ CD8+ T cells from blood. As to subset: CD45RO-CCR7+CD27+CD95- naive CD8+ T cells expressing CXCR3 (TNR3+). The V and J genes are TRBV4-3 and TRBJ2-1; TCRdb's D call, TRBD1, is unchecked because there is no DNA. The receptor was derived from a human donor in good health. Some clones in this sample may be carry-over from other donors' samples. The CDR3 here is CASSQDWTGRNEQFF.